This is a list of T cell receptor beta chains from one sample in a study of CD8 T cells in Susac syndrome. MiXCR was run by TCRdb on the immunoSEQ multiplex PCR reads, yielding one entry per CDR3 protein. The table records under 550,000 distinct CDR3 sequences, 85% to 90% of them present only once. The sample taken for sequencing was CD8+ T cells from PBMCs. The receptors shown here come from a human donor with multiple sclerosis. CDR3s include the opening cysteine and the closing phenylalanine or tryptophan. Fields, in order: J gene, D gene, clone size, V gene, CDR3 protein, CDR3 DNA. A D gene is named only where the DNA matches it firmly. The listing skips clone size in some rows; elsewhere it reads once, few, many or a size class.

j_call: TRBJ2-7; d_call: TRBD1; clone_size: NA; v_call: TRBV10-3; cdr3_aa: CAIGRGYEQYF; cdr3_nt: TGTGCCATCGGCAGGGGGTACGAGCAGTACTTC
j_call: TRBJ2-7; d_call: NA; clone_size: NA; v_call: TRBV20-1; cdr3_aa: CSASPDGISSYEQYF; cdr3_nt: TGCAGTGCTAGCCCTGACGGAATAAGCTCCTACGAGCAGTACTTC
j_call: TRBJ1-5; d_call: TRBD1; clone_size: NA; v_call: TRBV7-6; cdr3_aa: CASSFGTGVLQPQHF; cdr3_nt: TGTGCCAGCAGCTTCGGCACAGGGGTTCTTCAGCCCCAGCATTTT
j_call: TRBJ2-1; d_call: NA; clone_size: once; v_call: TRBV27; cdr3_aa: CASSRRLGNEQFF; cdr3_nt: TGTGCCAGCAGCCGCCGACTTGGCAATGAGCAGTTCTTC
j_call: TRBJ2-3; d_call: TRBD2; clone_size: few; v_call: TRBV5-1; cdr3_aa: CASSLVGGGTDTQYF; cdr3_nt: TGTGCCAGCAGTTTAGTGGGGGGAGGGACAGATACGCAGTATTTT
j_call: TRBJ2-3; d_call: TRBD2; clone_size: NA; v_call: TRBV7-9; cdr3_aa: CANSDTSGESSTDTQYF; cdr3_nt: TGTGCCAATTCGGATACTAGCGGCGAGTCCAGCACAGATACGCAGTATTTT
j_call: TRBJ2-7; d_call: NA; clone_size: NA; v_call: TRBV18; cdr3_aa: CASSPPHVTGPNEQYF; cdr3_nt: TGTGCCAGCTCACCACCGCACGTGACGGGGCCCAACGAGCAGTACTTC
j_call: TRBJ2-7; d_call: NA; clone_size: NA; v_call: TRBV20-1; cdr3_aa: CSASDPATNPYEQYF; cdr3_nt: TGCAGTGCCAGCGATCCGGCGACTAACCCCTACGAGCAGTACTTC
j_call: TRBJ1-1; d_call: NA; clone_size: NA; v_call: TRBV30; cdr3_aa: CACQVGMGTEAFF; cdr3_nt: TGTGCCTGCCAGGTAGGGATGGGCACTGAAGCTTTCTTT
j_call: TRBJ1-5; d_call: NA; clone_size: NA; v_call: TRBV19; cdr3_aa: CASSTWSDNQPQHF; cdr3_nt: TGTGCCAGTAGTACGTGGAGCGACAATCAGCCCCAGCATTTT
j_call: TRBJ2-7; d_call: TRBD1; clone_size: NA; v_call: TRBV5-4; cdr3_aa: CASSLEQGVNSYEQYF; cdr3_nt: TGTGCCAGCAGCCTCGAACAGGGGGTGAACTCCTACGAGCAGTACTTC
j_call: TRBJ1-2; d_call: TRBD1; clone_size: NA; v_call: TRBV7-9; cdr3_aa: CASINQGDANYGYTF; cdr3_nt: TGTGCCAGCATAAACCAGGGGGACGCTAACTATGGCTACACCTTC
j_call: TRBJ1-1; d_call: NA; clone_size: NA; v_call: TRBV20-1; cdr3_aa: CSARSVGPDTEAFF; cdr3_nt: TGCAGTGCTAGAAGCGTGGGGCCTGACACTGAAGCTTTCTTT
j_call: TRBJ1-2; d_call: NA; clone_size: NA; v_call: TRBV7-9; cdr3_aa: CASSFIVGSNYGYTF; cdr3_nt: TGTGCCAGCAGCTTCATAGTGGGGTCTAACTATGGCTACACCTTC
j_call: TRBJ1-5; d_call: TRBD1; clone_size: NA; v_call: TRBV6-1; cdr3_aa: CASTPGQEYSNQPQHF; cdr3_nt: TGTGCCAGCACTCCCGGACAGGAGTATAGCAATCAGCCCCAGCATTTT
j_call: TRBJ2-1; d_call: NA; clone_size: NA; v_call: TRBV12-3/TRBV12-4; cdr3_aa: CASSLLGPEQFF; cdr3_nt: TGTGCCAGCAGTTTACTGGGCCCGGAGCAGTTCTTC
j_call: TRBJ2-7; d_call: NA; clone_size: NA; v_call: TRBV5-1; cdr3_aa: CASSPGSISYEQYF; cdr3_nt: TGCGCCAGCAGCCCTGGTTCGATCTCCTACGAGCAGTACTTC
j_call: TRBJ2-3; d_call: NA; clone_size: NA; v_call: TRBV25-1; cdr3_aa: CASSEIARTHTGTDTQYF; cdr3_nt: TGTGCCAGCAGTGAAATCGCCAGAACACACACAGGCACAGATACGCAGTATTTT
j_call: TRBJ2-3; d_call: TRBD2; clone_size: once; v_call: TRBV6-5; cdr3_aa: CASSYSVPVLAGGARTDTQYF; cdr3_nt: TGTGCCAGCAGTTACTCGGTACCCGTCCTAGCGGGGGGGGCAAGGACAGATACGCAGTATTTT
j_call: TRBJ2-1; d_call: TRBD2; clone_size: once; v_call: TRBV5-1; cdr3_aa: CASSGGLAGGNEQFF; cdr3_nt: TGCGCCAGCAGCGGGGGACTAGCGGGAGGGAATGAGCAGTTCTTC
j_call: TRBJ2-3; d_call: TRBD2; clone_size: NA; v_call: TRBV27; cdr3_aa: CASSLSPSGIYTDTQYF; cdr3_nt: TGTGCCAGCAGTTTAAGTCCTAGCGGGATTTACACAGATACGCAGTATTTT
j_call: TRBJ1-1; d_call: NA; clone_size: NA; v_call: TRBV19; cdr3_aa: CASSNYEGLNTEAFF; cdr3_nt: TGTGCCAGTAGTAATTACGAGGGACTGAACACTGAAGCTTTCTTT
j_call: TRBJ2-5; d_call: NA; clone_size: NA; v_call: TRBV5-1; cdr3_aa: CASSLVPNEGQETQYF; cdr3_nt: TGCGCCAGCAGCTTAGTCCCTAATGAGGGGCAAGAGACCCAGTACTTC
j_call: TRBJ1-2; d_call: TRBD1; clone_size: NA; v_call: TRBV29-1; cdr3_aa: CSVETGTGIYGYTF; cdr3_nt: TGCAGCGTTGAGACCGGGACAGGGATATATGGCTACACCTTC
j_call: TRBJ1-2; d_call: NA; clone_size: NA; v_call: TRBV30; cdr3_aa: CAWSERVNGYTF; cdr3_nt: TGTGCCTGGAGTGAAAGGGTGAATGGCTACACCTTC
j_call: TRBJ2-4; d_call: NA; clone_size: NA; v_call: TRBV27; cdr3_aa: CASSLGALAKNIQYF; cdr3_nt: TGTGCCAGCAGTCTCGGGGCCCTAGCCAAAAACATTCAGTACTTC
j_call: TRBJ2-1; d_call: TRBD2; clone_size: NA; v_call: TRBV12-3/TRBV12-4; cdr3_aa: CASSFWTSGGYAYNEQFF; cdr3_nt: TGTGCCAGCAGTTTCTGGACTAGCGGGGGCTACGCCTACAATGAGCAGTTCTTC
j_call: TRBJ2-7; d_call: TRBD1; clone_size: NA; v_call: TRBV20-1; cdr3_aa: CSARDPQGTGAYEQYF; cdr3_nt: TGCAGTGCTAGGGACCCACAGGGGACAGGGGCCTACGAGCAGTACTTC
j_call: TRBJ1-2; d_call: NA; clone_size: NA; v_call: TRBV4-1; cdr3_aa: CASSQEDFNYGYTF; cdr3_nt: TGCGCCAGCAGCCAAGAGGACTTTAACTATGGCTACACCTTC
j_call: TRBJ1-1; d_call: NA; clone_size: NA; v_call: TRBV6-1; cdr3_aa: CASSIRGADTEAFF; cdr3_nt: TGTGCCAGCAGCATCAGGGGCGCAGACACTGAAGCTTTCTTT
j_call: TRBJ1-2; d_call: NA; clone_size: NA; v_call: TRBV20-1; cdr3_aa: CSGGSVGEYGYTF; cdr3_nt: TGCAGTGGTGGGTCGGTGGGAGAATATGGCTACACCTTC
j_call: TRBJ1-4; d_call: NA; clone_size: NA; v_call: TRBV12-3/TRBV12-4; cdr3_aa: CASSLLPNEKLFF; cdr3_nt: TGTGCCAGCAGTTTGCTCCCTAATGAAAAACTGTTTTTT
j_call: TRBJ1-6; d_call: TRBD1; clone_size: NA; v_call: TRBV2; cdr3_aa: CASSEPGQGTPLHF; cdr3_nt: TGTGCCAGCAGTGAGCCGGGACAGGGGACACCCCTCCACTTT
j_call: TRBJ1-2; d_call: NA; clone_size: NA; v_call: TRBV10-3; cdr3_aa: CAISGGSPGQRYGYTF; cdr3_nt: TGTGCCATCAGTGGTGGGTCCCCGGGGCAACGTTATGGCTACACCTTC
j_call: TRBJ1-2; d_call: NA; clone_size: NA; v_call: TRBV15; cdr3_aa: CATSHGRVNGYTF; cdr3_nt: TGTGCCACCAGCCATGGACGCGTTAATGGCTACACCTTC
j_call: TRBJ2-2; d_call: TRBD1; clone_size: NA; v_call: TRBV5-8; cdr3_aa: CASSLLTGAKPGELFF; cdr3_nt: TGTGCCAGCAGCTTACTGACAGGGGCGAAACCCGGGGAGCTGTTTTTT
j_call: TRBJ1-2; d_call: NA; clone_size: NA; v_call: TRBV5-4; cdr3_aa: CASSFGISGKAGTF; cdr3_nt: TGTGCCAGCAGCTTCGGGATATCAGGGAAGGCGGGCACCTTC